A single sample is the source of the 17 T cell receptor beta chains below, sequenced in a study of STAT5B mutations in CD4+ large granular lymphocyte leukemia. Clones were read by immunoSEQ multiplex PCR, and TCRdb kept only the in-frame ones, dropping some. The sample has 37,000 or so clones, approximately 88% seen once; the top ten hold approximately 0.32%. The material sequenced was CD4+ T cells from blood buffy coats. The receptors here all came from a human donor in good health.

This clone was found once. V usage is TRBV2 and J usage is TRBJ2-5, with 8 bases that match TRBD2. The length of the CDR3 is 12 residues. CDR1 and CDR2 from the germline V gene are SNHLY and FYNNEI. V lost 8 bases to trimming and J lost 5 bases; unmatched junction nucleotides: 4. The CDR3 DNA reads as TGTGCCAGCGCAAAGCGGGAGGAGACCCAGTACTTC. It encodes CASAKREETQYF.

This rearrangement joins TRBV6-5 to TRBJ2-3; possible D gene TRBD2, 6 bases. Germline lookup yields CDR1 MNHEY and CDR2 SVGAGI. This CDR3 comprises 15 residues. Trimming removed 2 bases from V and 1 base from J, with 10 bases in between. CDR3 nucleotide sequence: TGTGCCAGCAGTTACGATGGCGGGGGCACAGATACGCAGTATTTT. The encoded protein is CASSYDGGGTDTQYF.

This clone was seen just once. The V call is TRBV4-2, the J call TRBJ2-5; no definite D call. The J call may be in error: the DNA end matches TRBJ2-7 better. The germline V gene encodes CDR1 LGHNA and CDR2 YNFKEQ. The CDR3 runs 16 residues. CDR3 protein: CASSQGWDAFSYEQYF. DNA for the CDR3: TGTGCCAGCAGCCAAGGGTGGGATGCTTTCTCCTACGAGCAGTACTTC.

The rearrangement links TRBV6-5 to TRBJ2-2, with D maybe TRBD1 (5 bases). Germline-derived CDR1 and CDR2 are MNHEY and SVGAGI. This CDR3 is 16 amino acids long. Trimming cost V 0 bases and J 4 bases, with 12 bases left between them. The CDR3 sequence is CASSYSIPGSTGELFF. CDR3 nucleotide sequence: TGTGCCAGCAGTTACTCGATCCCAGGGTCCACCGGGGAGCTGTTTTTT.

The V and J genes are TRBV6-5 and TRBJ1-2, with a possible D match to TRBD1 (5 bases). V was cut by 2 bases and J by 0 bases, with 10 bases left in between. CDR1 and CDR2 from the germline V gene are MNHEY and SVGAGI. The CDR3 runs to 15 residues. The CDR3: CASSYTDRANYGYTF. Written as DNA, the CDR3 is TGTGCCAGCAGTTACACCGACAGAGCTAACTATGGCTACACCTTC.

V usage is TRBV5-1 and J usage is TRBJ2-5; no clear D gene. Germline V gene sequence: CDR1 SGHRS, CDR2 YFSETQ. Trimming took 2 bases from V and 5 from J, leaving 7 bases between them. The CDR3 totals 12 residues. The chain's CDR3 is CASSFSGETQYF. The CDR3 region has the DNA TGCGCCAGCAGCTTCAGTGGGGAGACCCAGTACTTC. Combining the CDR3 with reference TRBV5-1 and TRBJ2-5 gives the whole variable domain KAGVTQTPRYLIKTRGQQVTLSCSPISGHRSVSWYQQTPGQGLQFLFEYFSETQRNKGNFPGRFSGRQFSNSRSEMNVSTLELGDSALYLCASSFSGETQYFGPGTRLLVL.

The genes are TRBV19 and TRBJ2-1; TRBD2 agrees at 7 bases. J lost 6 bases, V lost 4 bases, and 12 bases had no gene match. Germline V CDR1 and CDR2: LNHDA, SQIVND (reference sequence). The CDR3 covers 16 residues. DNA of the CDR3: TGTGCCAGTAGTACTCCACTGGGGCGGGAGAGCAATGAGCAGTTCTTC. This encodes CASSTPLGRESNEQFF.

The chain uses TRBV18 and TRBJ1-1, with TRBD1 matching over 7 bases. The CDR3 totals 15 residues. V was clipped by 2 bases and J by 2 bases; unmatched bases: 5. Germline V gives CDR1 KGHSH, CDR2 LQKENI. The CDR3 sequence is CASSPTNRGNTEAFF. The CDR3 DNA reads TGTGCCAGCTCACCAACCAACAGGGGAAACACTGAAGCTTTCTTT.

V is TRBV5-4 and J is TRBJ2-3, with 9 bases fitting TRBD2. V gave up 4 bases and J gave up 7 bases; unmatched junction bases: 4. Germline lookup yields CDR1 SGHNT and CDR2 YYREEE (reference sequence). The CDR3 spans 13 residues. This CDR3 reads CASSAGGGNTQYF. The CDR3 DNA follows: TGTGCCAGCAGCGCGGGAGGGGGGAATACGCAGTATTTT. The variable domain in full, with the rest retrieved from reference TRBV5-4 and TRBJ2-3, is ETGVTQSPTHLIKTRGQQVTLRCSSQSGHNTVSWYQQALGQGPQFIFQYYREEENGRGNFPPRFSGLQFPNYSSELNVNALELDDSALYLCASSAGGGNTQYFGPGTRLTVL.

The rearrangement links TRBV18 to TRBJ2-7; 7 bases agree with TRBD1. The CDR3 is 14 amino acids. Per germline, CDR1 KGHSH and CDR2 LQKENI. Trimming at V came to 6 bases and at J to 7 bases, leaving 12 bases not matched to a gene. The CDR3 coding sequence is TGTGCCAGCTCGCCCGCTCATCAGACAGGGGAGCAGTACTTC. Amino acid sequence: CASSPAHQTGEQYF. The entire variable domain, with the rest obtained from reference TRBV18 and TRBJ2-7, is as follows: NAGVMQNPRHLVRRRGQEARLRCSPMKGHSHVYWYRQLPEEGLKFMVYLQKENIIDESGMPKERFSAEFPKEGPSILRIQQVVRGDSAAYFCASSPAHQTGEQYFGPGTRLTVT.

This clone was recorded once. The rearrangement joins TRBV2 to TRBJ2-1; TRBD2 agrees at 12 bases. Unmatched junction bases numbered 6, after V lost 9 bases and J lost 6 bases. CDR3 size: 14 residues. The germline V gene encodes CDR1 SNHLY and CDR2 FYNNEI. The CDR3 sequence: CASRLAGVLNEQFF. The CDR3 coding sequence is TGTGCCAGTCGACTAGCGGGAGTTCTCAATGAGCAGTTCTTC.

The chain links TRBV19 to TRBJ1-4; possible D gene TRBD1, 6 bases. Germline V gene data show CDR1 as LNHDA and CDR2 as SQIVND (reference sequence). V lost 2 bases and J lost 5, with 12 bases in between. There are 15 residues in the CDR3. The CDR3: CASSIRGTINEKLFF. CDR3 bases: TGTGCCAGTAGTATAAGGGGGACGATAAATGAAAAACTGTTTTTT.

The chain is built from TRBV7-3 and TRBJ2-2, with 13 bases fitting TRBD2. This CDR3 comprises 17 residues. Germline V gene data show CDR1 as SGHTA and CDR2 as FQGTGA. The trim removed 5 bases at V and 9 bases at J, leaving 12 bases unmatched. In DNA, the CDR3 is TGTGCCAGCAGCCCACTAGCGGGGGGGCCGATCTCGAGGGAGCTGTTTTTT. Amino acids: CASSPLAGGPISRELFF. Using reference TRBV7-3 and TRBJ2-2 for the parts outside the CDR3, the full variable domain is GAGVSQTPSNKVTEKGKYVELRCDPISGHTALYWYRQSLGQGPEFLIYFQGTGAADDSGLPNDRFFAVRPEGSVSTLKIQRTERGDSAVYLCASSPLAGGPISRELFFGEGSRLTVL.

The CDR3 bases are TGTGCCAGCTCAGCCGGGACTAGGTCCTACGAGCAGTACTTC. The encoded protein is CASSAGTRSYEQYF. The chain is built from TRBV18 and TRBJ2-7; 8 bases align to TRBD2. The CDR3 covers 14 residues. CDR1 and CDR2 from the germline V gene are KGHSH and LQKENI. V lost 5 bases to trimming and J lost 1 base; unmatched junction nucleotides: 4.

The gene calls are TRBV6-1 and TRBJ2-1, with 10 bases fitting TRBD2. The CDR3 runs 16 residues. Germline V gene sequence: CDR1 MNHNS, CDR2 SASEGT. Unmatched junction bases numbered 5, after V lost 2 bases and J lost 4 bases. CDR3 protein: CASSERSGRAYNEQFF. The DNA of the CDR3 is TGTGCCAGCAGTGAAAGGAGCGGGAGGGCTTACAATGAGCAGTTCTTC.

The J gene is TRBJ1-6, the V gene TRBV18; D gene unclear. Trimming shortened V by 1 base and J by 6 bases, and 13 bases separated the two germline ends. Germline loops: CDR1 KGHSH, CDR2 LQKENI. The CDR3 sequence is 16 residues long. CDR3 amino acids: CASSPLAAVPNSPLHF. CDR3 in DNA: TGTGCCAGCTCACCACTGGCGGCAGTTCCTAATTCACCCCTCCACTTT.

This sequence joins TRBV27 and TRBJ1-1, with no clear D. The CDR3 is made up of 13 amino acids. CDR1 and CDR2 from the germline V gene are MNHEY and SMNVEV (reference sequence). The ends were cut back, 3 bases at V and 0 bases at J, with 5 bases in the middle. CDR3 protein: CASSFRVNTEAFF. The CDR3 DNA follows: TGTGCCAGCAGTTTTCGCGTGAACACTGAAGCTTTCTTT.